The 18 T cell receptor beta chains reported below all come from one sample, sequenced in a study of Tregs in tolerant kidney transplant recipients. Profiling relied on immunoSEQ multiplex PCR, and the TCRdb table lists in-frame clones only, not all of them. Across roughly 53,000 clones, the top ten clones capture 0.83% of the sample. The sequences come from CD4+ T cells from blood, collected before the transplant. Source of these receptors: a human donor who received a combined kidney and bone marrow transplant.

About this clone itself: Read data end 3 residues before the CDR3 end; the end is taken from the germline J gene. The chain joins TRBV2 to TRBJ2-5; maybe TRBD2 (5 bases). This CDR3 has 16 amino acids. The germline V gene encodes CDR1 SNHLY and CDR2 FYNNEI. Trimming took off 7 bases at V and 3 bases at J, with 21 bases between the two ends. The covered CDR3 bases are TGTGCCAGCATAAGAGGGCTAGCCCCCAAGAAAGAGACC. It is translated as CASIRGLAPKKET. The full CDR3 is CASIRGLAPKKETQYF. Full variable domain (rest looked up from reference TRBV2 and TRBJ2-5): EPEVTQTPSHQVTQMGQEVILRCVPISNHLYFYWYRQILGQKVEFLVSFYNNEISEKSEIFDDQFSVERPDGSNFTLKIRSTKLEDSAMYFCASIRGLAPKKETQYFGPGTRLLVL.

As concerns this clone: The CDR3 extends 3 residues past the end of the read, so its final part is completed from the germline J gene. The chain joins TRBV7-8 to TRBJ2-5; the match to TRBD1 covers 7 bases. J lost 3 bases, V lost 6 bases, and 4 bases had no gene match. Germline assignment: CDR1 SGHVS and CDR2 FQNEAQ. The CDR3 length is 13 residues. CDR3 sequence reads: CASSQTGKETQYF. CDR3 DNA (partial): TGTGCCAGCAGTCAGACAGGGAAAGAGACC.

Note on this clone: The sequence runs out 3 residues before the end of the CDR3; the remainder is reconstructed from the germline J gene. The chain joins TRBV19 to TRBJ2-7; a possible D gene is TRBD1 (5 bases). V lost 4 bases and J lost 6, with 13 bases in between. The CDR3 is 13 residues long. Germline values: CDR1 LNHDA, CDR2 SQIVND (reference sequence). The CDR3 here is CASSKQAGLEQYF. The CDR3 DNA, read in part, is TGTGCCAGTAGTAAACAGGCAGGGCTCGAG.

A remark on this clone: The read ends 3 residues before the CDR3 terminus; that terminus is restored from the germline J gene. V gene TRBV12-5 combines with J gene TRBJ1-6, with 7 bases matching TRBD1. The CDR3 has 19 residues. Unmatched junction bases numbered 16, after V lost 2 bases and J lost 6 bases. Germline assignment: CDR1 LGHNT and CDR2 FRNRAP. CDR3 DNA (partial): TGTGCTAGTGGTTTGTCAGGGGGTAAGGGTTTCTGGTCTAATTCACCC. Residues: CASGLSGGKGFWSNSP. The full CDR3 reads CASGLSGGKGFWSNSPLHF. Complete variable domain (other parts from reference TRBV12-5 and TRBJ1-6): DARVTQTPRHKVTEMGQEVTMRCQPILGHNTVFWYRQTMMQGLELLAYFRNRAPLDDSGMPKDRFSAEMPDATLATLKIQPSEPRDSAVYFCASGLSGGKGFWSNSPLHFGNGTRLTVT.

About this clone itself: The read is 3 residues too short to cover the CDR3 end, so that end is filled in from the germline J gene. The chain employs TRBV7-7 and TRBJ1-5; 8 positions agree with TRBD1. CDR1 is SSHAT, CDR2 FNYEAQ, per germline (reference sequence). V dropped 1 base and J dropped 7; count of bases not matched to a gene: 9. The CDR3 consists of 16 residues. CDR3 residues: CASSLVSSTGVQPQHF. CDR3 DNA, as far as it was read: TGTGCCAGCAGCTTAGTTTCATCGACAGGGGTGCAGCCC.

Concerning this clone itself: Sequencing ends 3 residues short of the CDR3 end; the germline J gene provides the rest. The genes are TRBV7-2 and TRBJ2-7, with 8 positions matching TRBD2. Germline V gives CDR1 SGHTA, CDR2 FQGNSA. The CDR3 consists of 13 residues. Trimming at V came to 10 bases and at J to 2 bases, leaving 7 bases not matched to a gene. The CDR3 bases that were read are TGTGCCACCGCGGGAGGCCCTACCTACGAG. Translating gives CATAGGPTYE. The complete CDR3 reads CATAGGPTYEQYF.

About this clone: In the same sample, other DNA sequences code for this CDR3. The CDR3 DNA, read in part, is TGCGCCAGCAGCTCTAGGACAGCGAACACTGAA. Translated, it gives CASSSRTANTE. The entire CDR3 protein is CASSSRTANTEAFF. V gene TRBV5-1 combines with J gene TRBJ1-1; TRBD1 might be the D (6 bases). The CDR3 goes on 3 residues after the read ends, and that part is filled in from the germline J gene. The V end was cut by 3 bases, the J end by 1 base, with 10 bases between. The CDR3 runs to 14 residues. Germline V CDR1 and CDR2: SGHRS, YFSETQ.

Note on this clone: The sequence runs out 3 residues before the end of the CDR3; the remainder is reconstructed from the germline J gene. The V and J genes are TRBV2 and TRBJ2-2; 9 bases map to TRBD2. The trim removed 4 bases at V and 6 bases at J, leaving 9 bases unmatched. Germline-derived CDR1 and CDR2 are SNHLY and FYNNEI. The CDR3 is 16 residues long. The CDR3 bases that were read are TGTGCCAGCAGTGGTGGTAGCGGGAGACGGTCCGGGGAG. This translates into CASSGGSGRRSGE. The full CDR3 protein reads CASSGGSGRRSGELFF.

Remarks on this clone: The sequence runs out 3 residues before the end of the CDR3; the remainder is reconstructed from the germline J gene. The V gene is TRBV19, the J gene TRBJ1-2, with 8 bases matching TRBD1. The CDR3 loop spans 14 amino acids. The V gene's germline CDR1 is LNHDA and CDR2 SQIVND (reference sequence). Unmatched junction bases numbered 6, after V lost 3 bases and J lost 6 bases. The CDR3 here is CASSIDRGWDGYTF. CDR3 DNA (partial): TGTGCCAGTAGTATCGACAGGGGATGGGATGGC.

About this clone itself: Read data end 3 residues before the CDR3 end; the end is taken from the germline J gene. The J gene is TRBJ2-3, the V gene TRBV7-2; no clear D gene. CDR3 length equals 13 residues. Germline loops: CDR1 SGHTA, CDR2 FQGNSA. Trimming cost V 1 base and J 6 bases, with 8 bases left between them. The CDR3 region is CASSLVIRDTQYF. The CDR3 bases that were read are TGTGCCAGCAGCTTAGTGATAAGGGATACG.

As to this clone: The read ends 3 residues early relative to the CDR3; the germline J gene fills the gap. V usage is TRBV11-2 and J usage is TRBJ2-5; D remains unclear. The CDR3 loop spans 14 amino acids. Germline loops: CDR1 SGHAT, CDR2 FQNNGV. Deletions cut 4 bases from V and 2 bases from J, with 11 bases between. CDR3 sequence: CASSSPPFQETQYF. CDR3 DNA (partial): TGTGCCAGCAGCTCCCCCCCCTTTCAAGAGACC.

For this clone: From the germline J gene comes the end of the CDR3, since the read stops 3 residues before it. This chain connects TRBV7-9 to TRBJ1-2; no reliable D call. Trimming cost V 1 base and J 5 bases, with 11 bases left between them. The germline CDR1 and CDR2 sequences are SEHNR and FQNEAQ (reference sequence). There are 14 residues in the CDR3. The CDR3 here is CASSLESRRYGYTF. The part of the CDR3 DNA that was read is TGTGCCAGCAGCTTAGAGTCCAGGAGGTATGGC.

Worth noting for this clone: Read sequence stops 3 residues before the CDR3 end, and the germline J gene provides the missing end. The chain joins TRBV14 to TRBJ2-2, with D unresolved. Trimming pared 1 base from V and 8 bases from J, leaving 5 bases between. CDR3 length: 12 amino acids. CDR1 and CDR2 from the germline V gene are SGHDN and FVKESK. The sequenced CDR3 bases are TGTGCCAGCAGCCAAGTTACTGGGGAG. Amino acids: CASSQVTGE. The CDR3 reads in full as CASSQVTGELFF.

Points on this clone: With the read ending 3 residues before the CDR3 end, the germline J gene is used to fill in that end. This chain connects TRBV7-2 to TRBJ1-2; TRBD1 might be the D (6 bases). The V gene lost 6 bases and the J gene lost 1 base, with 12 bases spanning the gap. CDR1 and CDR2 from the germline V gene are SGHTA and FQGNSA. This CDR3 comprises 14 residues. CDR3 DNA, as far as it was read: TGTGCCAGCAGACAAGGGGGAGGTAACTATGGC. Protein: CASRQGGGNYG. The entire CDR3 sequence reads CASRQGGGNYGYTF. Full variable domain (rest looked up from reference TRBV7-2 and TRBJ1-2): GAGVSQSPSNKVTEKGKDVELRCDPISGHTALYWYRQSLGQGLEFLIYFQGNSAPDKSGLPSDRFSAERTGGSVSTLTIQRTQQEDSAVYLCASRQGGGNYGYTFGSGTRLTVV.

Details on this clone: The read ends 3 residues shy of where the CDR3 ends; the end is completed using the germline J gene. The chain links TRBV18 to TRBJ1-5; 9 nucleotides agree with TRBD1. The CDR3 runs 15 residues. With 3 bases clipped from V and 5 bases from J, the junction kept 5 bases outside the gene matches. Germline lookup yields CDR1 KGHSH and CDR2 LQKENI. The sequenced part of the CDR3 DNA is TGTGCCAGCTCACCCCGGACAGGGGCAGATCAGCCC. It is translated as CASSPRTGADQP. The whole CDR3 is CASSPRTGADQPQHF.

About this clone itself: The CDR3 extends 3 residues past the end of the read, so its final part is completed from the germline J gene. The gene calls are TRBV14 and TRBJ2-3; TRBD1 might be the D (5 bases). CDR3 length: 15 amino acids. Per the germline V gene, CDR1 is SGHDN and CDR2 is FVKESK. The V end was cut by 0 bases, the J end by 1 base, with 8 bases between. This chain's CDR3 is CASSQDIGGTDTQYF. The sequenced CDR3 bases are TGTGCCAGCAGCCAAGATATAGGGGGCACAGATACG.

As regards this clone: Sequencing ends 3 residues short of the CDR3 end; the germline J gene provides the rest. J is TRBJ1-4 and V is TRBV2; 7 bases fit TRBD1. Per germline, CDR1 SNHLY and CDR2 FYNNEI. This CDR3 is built from 17 residues. J was trimmed by 8 bases and V by 2 bases; bases with no gene match: 14. CDR3 DNA, as far as it was read: TGTGCCAGCAGTGAAATCGTTCCAGGGGGATCGAAAGAAAAA. It specifies CASSEIVPGGSKEK. From start to end, the CDR3 is CASSEIVPGGSKEKLFF.

Of note for this clone: The CDR3 end is not reached by the read, which stops 3 residues before it; the germline J gene fills it in. This chain connects TRBV5-6 to TRBJ1-4; D may be TRBD1 (6 bases). The CDR3 loop spans 15 amino acids. Trimming removed 5 bases from V and 8 bases from J, with 19 bases in between. Germline CDR1 and CDR2: SGHDT and YYEEEE. The CDR3 bases that were read are TGTGCCAGCAGTATTGGGAGGGACAAAAGGGAAAAA. Translated: CASSIGRDKREK. The full CDR3 protein reads CASSIGRDKREKLFF.